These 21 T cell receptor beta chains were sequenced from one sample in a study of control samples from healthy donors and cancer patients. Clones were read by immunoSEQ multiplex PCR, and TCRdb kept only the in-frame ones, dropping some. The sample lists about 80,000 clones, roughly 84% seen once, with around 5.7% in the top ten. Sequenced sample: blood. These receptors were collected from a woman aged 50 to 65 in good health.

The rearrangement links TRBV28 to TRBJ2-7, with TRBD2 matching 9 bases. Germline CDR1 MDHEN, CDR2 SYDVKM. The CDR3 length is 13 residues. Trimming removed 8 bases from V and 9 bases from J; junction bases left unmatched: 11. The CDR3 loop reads CASAGGAPKWQYF. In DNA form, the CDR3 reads TGTGCCAGCGCGGGGGGGGCCCCGAAGTGGCAGTACTTC.

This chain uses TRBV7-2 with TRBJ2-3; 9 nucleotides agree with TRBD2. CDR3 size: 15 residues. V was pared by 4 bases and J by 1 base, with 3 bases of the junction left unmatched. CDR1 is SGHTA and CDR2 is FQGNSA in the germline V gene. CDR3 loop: CASSSRLAGTDTQYF. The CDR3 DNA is TGTGCCAGCAGCTCACGACTAGCGGGCACAGATACGCAGTATTTT.

This CDR3 reads CSVGDRTYGYTF. The CDR3 nucleotides read TGCAGCGTTGGCGACAGGACCTATGGCTACACCTTC. This chain connects TRBV29-1 to TRBJ1-2; the D gene is possibly TRBD1 (6 bases). This CDR3 region has 12 residues. The V end lost 4 bases, the J end lost 4 bases, and 10 bases lay between the germline ends. CDR1 and CDR2 (germline): SQVTM, ANQGSEA.

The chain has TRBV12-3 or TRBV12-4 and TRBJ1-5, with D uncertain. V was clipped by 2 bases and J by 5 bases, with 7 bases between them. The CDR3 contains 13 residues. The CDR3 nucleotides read TGTGCCAGCAGTTTAAAGCGTGATCAGCCCCAGCATTTT. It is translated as CASSLKRDQPQHF.

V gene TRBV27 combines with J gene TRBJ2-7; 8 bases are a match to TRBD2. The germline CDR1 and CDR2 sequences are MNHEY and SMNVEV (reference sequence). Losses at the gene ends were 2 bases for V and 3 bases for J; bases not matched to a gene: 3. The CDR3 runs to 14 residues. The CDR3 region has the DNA TGTGCCAGCAGTTTAGTCGGGGGGGTCTACGAGCAGTACTTC. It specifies CASSLVGGVYEQYF.

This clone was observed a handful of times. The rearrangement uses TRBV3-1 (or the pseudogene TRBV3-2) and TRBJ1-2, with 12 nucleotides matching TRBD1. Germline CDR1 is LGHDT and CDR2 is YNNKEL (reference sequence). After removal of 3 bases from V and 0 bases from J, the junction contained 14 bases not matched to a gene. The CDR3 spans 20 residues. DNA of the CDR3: TGTGCCAGCAGCCATGGGACAGGGGGCCTACTTCGATCCTCTAACTATGGCTACACCTTC. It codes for CASSHGTGGLLRSSNYGYTF.

DNA for the CDR3: TGTGCCAGCAGTTACCAGGGCGAGCAGTACTTC. Encoded protein: CASSYQGEQYF. V is TRBV6-5 and J is TRBJ2-7; D is possibly TRBD1 (5 bases). Looked up from germline, CDR1 is MNHEY and CDR2 is SVGAGI. The CDR3 runs 11 residues. Trimming left V 2 bases short and J 6 bases short, with 5 bases between.

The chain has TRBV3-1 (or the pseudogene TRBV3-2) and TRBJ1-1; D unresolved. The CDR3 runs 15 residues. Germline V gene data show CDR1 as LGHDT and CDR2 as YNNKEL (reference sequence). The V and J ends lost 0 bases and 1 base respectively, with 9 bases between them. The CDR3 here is CASSQDVTWNTEAFF. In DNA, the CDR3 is TGTGCCAGCAGCCAAGATGTGACCTGGAACACTGAAGCTTTCTTT.

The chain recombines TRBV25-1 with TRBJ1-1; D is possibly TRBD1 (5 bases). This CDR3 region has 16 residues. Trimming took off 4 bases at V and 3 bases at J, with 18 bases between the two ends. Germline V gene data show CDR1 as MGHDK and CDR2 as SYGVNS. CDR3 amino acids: CASSGVPGVRHTEAFF. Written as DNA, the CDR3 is TGTGCCAGCAGTGGCGTCCCGGGGGTCCGGCACACTGAAGCTTTCTTT. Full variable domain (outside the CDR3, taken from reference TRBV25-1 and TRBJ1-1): EADIYQTPRYLVIGTGKKITLECSQTMGHDKMYWYQQDPGMELHLIHYSYGVNSTEKGDLSSESTVSRIRTEHFPLTLESARPSHTSQYLCASSGVPGVRHTEAFFGQGTRLTVV.

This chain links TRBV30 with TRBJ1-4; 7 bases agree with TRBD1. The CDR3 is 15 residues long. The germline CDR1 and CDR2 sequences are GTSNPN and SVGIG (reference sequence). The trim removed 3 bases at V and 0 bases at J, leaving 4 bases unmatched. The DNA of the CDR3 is TGTGCCTGGAGAACAGGGGTCGCAACTAATGAAAAACTGTTTTTT. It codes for CAWRTGVATNEKLFF.

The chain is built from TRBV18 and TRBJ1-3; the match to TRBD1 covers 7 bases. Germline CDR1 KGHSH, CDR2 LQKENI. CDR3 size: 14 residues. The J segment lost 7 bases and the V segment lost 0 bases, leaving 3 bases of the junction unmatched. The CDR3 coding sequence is TGTGCCAGCTCACCACCGGCCAGGGGGAACACCATATATTTT. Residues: CASSPPARGNTIYF.

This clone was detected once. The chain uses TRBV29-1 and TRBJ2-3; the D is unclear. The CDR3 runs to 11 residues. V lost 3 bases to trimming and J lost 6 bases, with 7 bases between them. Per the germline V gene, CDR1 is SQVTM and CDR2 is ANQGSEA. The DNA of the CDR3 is TGCAGCGTTGAGTCGTGGGATACGCAGTATTTT. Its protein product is CSVESWDTQYF.

The CDR3 is CASSENIGGTEAFF. For the CDR3, the DNA is TGCGCCAGCAGTGAGAATATAGGGGGGACTGAAGCTTTCTTT. This chain links TRBV10-1 with TRBJ1-1; tentatively, D is TRBD1 (6 bases). CDR1 and CDR2 from the germline V gene are WNHNN and SYGVQD (reference sequence). The germline V and J ends were trimmed by 2 bases and 5 bases, with 12 bases remaining between them. The CDR3 is 14 amino acids.

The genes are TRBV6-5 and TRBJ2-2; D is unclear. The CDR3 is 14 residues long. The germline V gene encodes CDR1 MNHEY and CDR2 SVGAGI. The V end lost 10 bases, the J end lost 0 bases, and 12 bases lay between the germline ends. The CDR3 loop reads CANVLVTNTGELFF. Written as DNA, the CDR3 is TGTGCCAACGTCTTAGTCACGAACACCGGGGAGCTGTTTTTT.

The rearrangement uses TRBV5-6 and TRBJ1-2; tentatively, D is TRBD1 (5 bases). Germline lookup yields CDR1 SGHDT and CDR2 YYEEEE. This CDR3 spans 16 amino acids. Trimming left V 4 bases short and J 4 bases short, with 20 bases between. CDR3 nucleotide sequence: TGTGCCAGCAGCCCACTGCGGGGGGACGGGTCCTATGGCTACACCTTC. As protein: CASSPLRGDGSYGYTF. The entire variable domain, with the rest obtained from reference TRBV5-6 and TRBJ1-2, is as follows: DAGVTQSPTHLIKTRGQQVTLRCSPKSGHDTVSWYQQALGQGPQFIFQYYEEEERQRGNFPDRFSGHQFPNYSSELNVNALLLGDSALYLCASSPLRGDGSYGYTFGSGTRLTVV.

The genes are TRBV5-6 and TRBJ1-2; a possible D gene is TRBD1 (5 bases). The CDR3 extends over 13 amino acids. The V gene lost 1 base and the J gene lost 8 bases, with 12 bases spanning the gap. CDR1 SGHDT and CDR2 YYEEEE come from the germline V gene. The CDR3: CASSLNFRDGYTF. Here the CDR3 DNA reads TGTGCCAGCAGCTTGAATTTCAGGGACGGCTACACCTTC.

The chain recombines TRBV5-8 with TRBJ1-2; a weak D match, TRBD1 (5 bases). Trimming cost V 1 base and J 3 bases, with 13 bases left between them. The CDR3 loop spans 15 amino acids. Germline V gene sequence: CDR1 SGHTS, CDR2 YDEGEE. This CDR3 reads CASSLFGASDYGYTF. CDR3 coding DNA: TGTGCCAGCAGCTTGTTTGGGGCCTCGGACTATGGCTACACCTTC.

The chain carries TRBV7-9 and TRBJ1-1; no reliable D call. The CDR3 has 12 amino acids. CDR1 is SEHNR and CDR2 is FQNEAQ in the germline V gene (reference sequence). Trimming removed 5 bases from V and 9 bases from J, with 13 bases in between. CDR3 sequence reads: CASSLPREKAFF. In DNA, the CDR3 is TGTGCCAGCAGCCTACCTAGGGAAAAAGCTTTCTTT.

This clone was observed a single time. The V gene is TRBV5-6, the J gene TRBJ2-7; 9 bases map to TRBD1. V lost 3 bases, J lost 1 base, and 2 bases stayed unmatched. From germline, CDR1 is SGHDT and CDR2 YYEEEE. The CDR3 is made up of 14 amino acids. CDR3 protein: CASSWGQGSYEQYF. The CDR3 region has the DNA TGTGCCAGCAGCTGGGGACAGGGTTCCTACGAGCAGTACTTC.

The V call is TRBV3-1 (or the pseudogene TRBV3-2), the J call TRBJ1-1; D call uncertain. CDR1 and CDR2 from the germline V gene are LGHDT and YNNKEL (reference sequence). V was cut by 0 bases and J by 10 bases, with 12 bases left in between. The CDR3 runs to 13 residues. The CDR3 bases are TGTGCCAGCAGCCAAGATCTTGGGGAGCGAGCTTTCTTT. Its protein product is CASSQDLGERAFF.

CDR3 DNA sequence: TGTGCCACCAGTGAACCTATTTTTTCCTATGGCTACACCTTC. Protein sequence: CATSEPIFSYGYTF. The chain links TRBV24-1 to TRBJ1-2; D call uncertain. This CDR3 contains 14 residues. The germline gives CDR1 KGHDR, CDR2 SFDVKD. V was clipped by 4 bases and J by 4 bases, with 12 bases between them.